This T cell receptor (beta chain) was sequenced for a study of blood T cell repertoires in COVID-19. Study overall: There were acute and convalescent COVID-19 samples, and they came from the United States, Italy and Spain. Sources were T cells, B-cell-depleted T cells, or PBMCs; the material itself was cDNA or gDNA.

Germline CDR1 KGHSH, CDR2 LQKENI. Germline trimming cut 10 bases from V and 1 base from J; bases unmatched to any gene: 6. The CDR3 is 13 amino acids. How the authors handled the data: Cell counts per sample came from amplifying reference gene primers. Only in-frame clones appear in the TCRdb table, and some are missing; sequencing was by immunoSEQ multiplex PCR. V and J calls and clone size are copied from that table; D and trimming were computed from the DNA. This table holds about 370,000 clones, 90% found once. This clone was found once. The sequence was obtained from a man younger than 30 with active or convalescent COVID-19. The sequenced sample was peripheral blood. V gene TRBV18 combines with J gene TRBJ1-1; 7 nucleotides match TRBD1. CDR3 loop: CATRQGPNTEAFF. The CDR3 nucleotides are TGTGCCACTCGACAGGGTCCGAACACTGAAGCTTTCTTT.